This TCR beta chain was sequenced in a study of beta chain features in type 1 diabetes. Overall study context: Patients did not differ from healthy donors in age, gender or cell yield.

CDR1 and CDR2 (germline): SGDLS, YYNGEE. CDR3 size: 15 residues. Trimming shortened V by 3 bases and J by 0 bases, and 13 bases separated the two germline ends. Expressed TCRB transcripts were sequenced because the isolated RNA had all been reverse transcribed beforehand. An average roughly 3.6 million reads came from naive, central memory and regulatory T cell samples. Sequencing used immunoSEQ multiplex PCR; TCRdb keeps in-frame clones, though not all of them. The sample comprises about 700,000 clones, around 15% of which are singletons, and approximately 0.022% rests with the top ten. Purities in excess of 95% were seen in all sorted populations. Study-level results: For type 1 diabetes patients, VDJ junctions showed fewer insertions and more deletions. Within each of all four CD4+ subsets, Type 1 diabetes patients had TCRB CDR3s that were moderately but significantly shorter.

Points on this clone: What it binds is unknown.

The clonotype was recovered from a man between 18 and 29 years old with type 1 diabetes. The chain recombines TRBV9 with TRBJ2-7, with D perhaps matching TRBD1 or TRBD2 (5 bases each). Source material: naive CD4+ T cells from blood. The chain's CDR3 is CASSERGDTSYEQYF. CDR3 in DNA: TGTGCCAGCAGCGAACGAGGGGATACCTCCTACGAGCAGTACTTC.